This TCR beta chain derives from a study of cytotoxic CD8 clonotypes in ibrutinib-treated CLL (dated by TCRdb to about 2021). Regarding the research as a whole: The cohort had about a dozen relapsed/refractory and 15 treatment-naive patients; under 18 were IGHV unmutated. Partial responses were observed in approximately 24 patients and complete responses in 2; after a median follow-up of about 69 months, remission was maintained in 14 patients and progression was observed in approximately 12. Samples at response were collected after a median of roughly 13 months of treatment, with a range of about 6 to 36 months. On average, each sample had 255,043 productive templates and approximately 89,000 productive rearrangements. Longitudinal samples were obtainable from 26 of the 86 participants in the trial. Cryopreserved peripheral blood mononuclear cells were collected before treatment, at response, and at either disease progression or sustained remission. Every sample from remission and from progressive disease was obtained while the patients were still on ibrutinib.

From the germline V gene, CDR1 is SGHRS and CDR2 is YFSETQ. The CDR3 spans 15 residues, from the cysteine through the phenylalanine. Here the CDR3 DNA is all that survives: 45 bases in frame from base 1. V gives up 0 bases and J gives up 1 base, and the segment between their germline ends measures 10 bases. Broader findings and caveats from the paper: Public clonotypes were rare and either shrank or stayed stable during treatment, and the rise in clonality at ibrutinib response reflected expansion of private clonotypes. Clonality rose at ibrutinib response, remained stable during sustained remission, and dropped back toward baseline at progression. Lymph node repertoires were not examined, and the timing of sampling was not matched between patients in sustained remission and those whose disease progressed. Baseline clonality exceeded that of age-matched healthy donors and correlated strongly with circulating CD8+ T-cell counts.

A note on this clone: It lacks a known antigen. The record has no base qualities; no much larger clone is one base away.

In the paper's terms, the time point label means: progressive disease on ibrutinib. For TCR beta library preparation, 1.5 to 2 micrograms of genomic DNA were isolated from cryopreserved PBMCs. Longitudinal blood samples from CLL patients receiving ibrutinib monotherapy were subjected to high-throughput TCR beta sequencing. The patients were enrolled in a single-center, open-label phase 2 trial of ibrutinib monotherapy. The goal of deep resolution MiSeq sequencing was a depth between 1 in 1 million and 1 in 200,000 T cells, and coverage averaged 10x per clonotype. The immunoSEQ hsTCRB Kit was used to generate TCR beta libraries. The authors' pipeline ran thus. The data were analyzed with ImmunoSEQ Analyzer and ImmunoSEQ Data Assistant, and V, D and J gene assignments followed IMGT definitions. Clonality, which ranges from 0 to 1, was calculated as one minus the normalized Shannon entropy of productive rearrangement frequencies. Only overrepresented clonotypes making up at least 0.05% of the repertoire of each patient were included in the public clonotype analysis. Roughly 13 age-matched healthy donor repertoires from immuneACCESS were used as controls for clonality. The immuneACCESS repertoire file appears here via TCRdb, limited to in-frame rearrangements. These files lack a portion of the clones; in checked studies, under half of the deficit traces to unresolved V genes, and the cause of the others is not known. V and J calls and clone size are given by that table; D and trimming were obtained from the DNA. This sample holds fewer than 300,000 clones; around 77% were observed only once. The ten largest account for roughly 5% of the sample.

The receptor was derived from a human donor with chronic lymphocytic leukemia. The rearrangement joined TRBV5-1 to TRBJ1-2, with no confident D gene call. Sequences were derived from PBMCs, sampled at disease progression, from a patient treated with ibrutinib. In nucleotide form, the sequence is TGCGCCAGCAGCTTGGCCAGTCGTAGTAACTATGGCTACACCTTC. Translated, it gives CASSLASRSNYGYTF.